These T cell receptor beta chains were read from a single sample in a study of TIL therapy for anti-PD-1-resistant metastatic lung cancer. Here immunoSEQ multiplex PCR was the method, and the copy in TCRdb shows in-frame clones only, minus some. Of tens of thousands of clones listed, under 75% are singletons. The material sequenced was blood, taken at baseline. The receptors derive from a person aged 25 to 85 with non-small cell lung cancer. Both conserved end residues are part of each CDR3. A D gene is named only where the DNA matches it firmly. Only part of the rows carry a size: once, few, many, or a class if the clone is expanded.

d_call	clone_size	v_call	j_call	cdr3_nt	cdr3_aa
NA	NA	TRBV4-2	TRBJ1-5	TGTGCCAGCAGCCAAGATAAAGTCGTGAGCAATCAGCCCCAGCATTTT	CASSQDKVVSNQPQHF
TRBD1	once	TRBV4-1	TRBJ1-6	TGCGCCAGCAGCTCCCGACAGGGCGGCAATTCACCCCTCCACTTT	CASSSRQGGNSPLHF
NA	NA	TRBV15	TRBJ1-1	TGTGCCACCAGCAGATCGGCGGGGGTCACTGAAGCTTTCTTT	CATSRSAGVTEAFF
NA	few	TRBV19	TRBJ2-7	TGTGCCAGTAGTATAAGGGGAGCCCGCGGTCGGGAGCAGTACTTC	CASSIRGARGREQYF
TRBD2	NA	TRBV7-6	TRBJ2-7	TGTGCCAGCAGCTTAGGAACTAGCGGGGGCTACGAGCAGTACTTC	CASSLGTSGGYEQYF
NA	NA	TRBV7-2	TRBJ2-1	TGTGCCAGCAGCTTGGACCCAAGCTCCTACAATGAGCAGTTCTTC	CASSLDPSSYNEQFF
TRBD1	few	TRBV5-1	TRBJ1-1	TGCGCCAGCAGCTCCGGGACAGTTGACACTGAAGCTTTCTTT	CASSSGTVDTEAFF
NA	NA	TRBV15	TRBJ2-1	TGTGCCACCAGCAGGCAAACTAATGAGCAGTTCTTC	CATSRQTNEQFF
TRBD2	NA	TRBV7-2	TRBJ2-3	TGTGCCAGCAGCCGACTAGCGGGTAGAGATACGCAGTATTTT	CASSRLAGRDTQYF
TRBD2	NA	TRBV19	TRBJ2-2	TGTGCCAGTAAAAAAGGACTAGCGACAGGCACCGGGGAGCTGTTTTTT	CASKKGLATGTGELFF
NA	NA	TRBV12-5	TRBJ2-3	TGTGCTAGTGGGACGGCAGATACGCAGTATTTT	CASGTADTQYF
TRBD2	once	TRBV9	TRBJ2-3	TGTGCCAGCAGCGTACGGGGGGGTAGCACAGATACGCAGTATTTT	CASSVRGGSTDTQYF
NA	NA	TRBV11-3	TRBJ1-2	TGTGCCAGCAGCTCGACTAGGTATGGCTACACCTTC	CASSSTRYGYTF
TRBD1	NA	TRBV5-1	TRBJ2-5	TGCGCCAGCAGCTTGGGGGACAGAGCTCAAGAGACCCAGTACTTC	CASSLGDRAQETQYF